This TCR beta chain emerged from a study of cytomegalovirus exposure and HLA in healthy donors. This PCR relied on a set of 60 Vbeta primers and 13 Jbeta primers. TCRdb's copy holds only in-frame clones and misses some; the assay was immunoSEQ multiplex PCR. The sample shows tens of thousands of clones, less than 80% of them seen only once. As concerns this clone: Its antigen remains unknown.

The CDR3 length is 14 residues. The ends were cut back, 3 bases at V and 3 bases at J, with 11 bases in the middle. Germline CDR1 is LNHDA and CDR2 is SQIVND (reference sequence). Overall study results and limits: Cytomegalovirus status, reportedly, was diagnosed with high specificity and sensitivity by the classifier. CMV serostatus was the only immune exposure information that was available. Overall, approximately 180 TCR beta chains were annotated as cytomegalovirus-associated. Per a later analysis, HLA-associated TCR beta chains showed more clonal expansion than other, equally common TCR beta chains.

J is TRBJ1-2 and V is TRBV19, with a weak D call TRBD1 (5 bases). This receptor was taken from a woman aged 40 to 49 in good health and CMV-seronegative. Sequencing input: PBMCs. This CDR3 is CASSMGRRDYGYTF. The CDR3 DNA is TGTGCCAGTAGTATGGGGCGCAGAGACTATGGCTACACCTTC.